This is a list of T cell receptor beta chains from one sample in a study of T cells expressing NK-cell markers. TCRdb reprocessed the 5' RACE reads and reports one entry per CDR3 protein, with no DNA. This repertoire comprises 140,000 or so distinct CDR3 sequences; its ten largest clones make up roughly 12%. What was sequenced was blood T cells: a sorted CD56 or NKG2C T cell subset, CD4+ or CD8+ T cells, or bulk PBMC T cells (not recorded which). The receptors come from a man younger than 35 in good health. CDR3s include the opening cysteine and the closing phenylalanine or tryptophan.

TRBJ2-2 TRBV4-3 CASSQVASGELFF
TRBJ2-3 TRBV20-1 CSARDQVILAGGIDTQYF
TRBJ2-5 TRBV3-1 CASSQELQNQETQYF
TRBJ2-3 TRBV7-9 CASSLRLAGGPGDTQYF
TRBJ1-2 TRBV28 CASSLSSQCTF
TRBJ1-4 TRBV7-9 CASSFIRGRPNNEKLFF
TRBJ2-1 TRBV24-1 CATSESGTSANEQFF
TRBJ2-1 TRBV5-1 CASSFFGDNEQFF
TRBJ2-1 TRBV7-2 CASSDRTSGIRNEQFF
TRBJ2-1 TRBV12-3/TRBV12-4 CATNRDDNEQFF
TRBJ2-3 TRBV27 CASSLMRAPGADTQYF
TRBJ2-7 TRBV7-2 CASSQLGSYEQYF
TRBJ2-1 TRBV24-1 CATSETGLAGYEQFF
TRBJ1-4 TRBV4-1 CASSPVDSFNEKLFF
TRBJ2-4 TRBV12-3/TRBV12-4 CASSPYRLRQKNIQYF
TRBJ2-1 TRBV14 CASSQEAGYGEQFF
TRBJ1-1 TRBV12-3/TRBV12-4 CASNFPGQLNTEAFF
TRBJ2-7 TRBV27 CASSLGPGTEGYEQYF
TRBJ2-1 TRBV7-9 CASSYGLAGTFF
TRBJ2-7 TRBV5-4 CASSWPAGSYEQYF
TRBJ1-5 TRBV6-1 CASSEAGQGNQPQHF
TRBJ1-2 TRBV20-1 CSAREVPRQGAHYGYTF
TRBJ2-1 TRBV12-3/TRBV12-4 CASRPGGHKGEQFF
TRBJ2-1 TRBV10-3 CASRGHNGNEQFF
TRBJ2-3 TRBV9 CASSPLGPDTQYF
TRBJ2-7 TRBV2 CASNTGTGYSYEQYF
TRBJ2-3 TRBV27 CASMERGYTDTQYF